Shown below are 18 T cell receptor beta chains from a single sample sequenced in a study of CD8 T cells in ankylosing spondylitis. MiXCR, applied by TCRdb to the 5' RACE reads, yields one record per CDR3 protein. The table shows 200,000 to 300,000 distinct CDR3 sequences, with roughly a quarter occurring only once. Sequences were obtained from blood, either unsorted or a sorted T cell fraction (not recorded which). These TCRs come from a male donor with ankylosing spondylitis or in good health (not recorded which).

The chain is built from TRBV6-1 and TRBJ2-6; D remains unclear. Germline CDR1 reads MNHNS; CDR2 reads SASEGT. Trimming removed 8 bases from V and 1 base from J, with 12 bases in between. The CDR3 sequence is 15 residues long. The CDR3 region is CASYSGSSGANVLTF. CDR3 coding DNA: TGTGCCAGCTATTCAGGTTCATCTGGGGCCAACGTCCTGACTTTC.

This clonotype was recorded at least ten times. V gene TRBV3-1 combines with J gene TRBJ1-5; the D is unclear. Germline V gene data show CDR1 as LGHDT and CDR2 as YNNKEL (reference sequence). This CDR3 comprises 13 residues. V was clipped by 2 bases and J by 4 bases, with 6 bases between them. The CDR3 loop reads CASSQRSNQPQHF. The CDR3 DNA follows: TGTGCCAGCAGCCAACGGTCAAATCAGCCCCAGCATTTT.

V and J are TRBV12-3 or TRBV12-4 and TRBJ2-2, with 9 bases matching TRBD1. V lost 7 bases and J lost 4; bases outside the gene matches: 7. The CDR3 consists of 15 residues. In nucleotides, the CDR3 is TGTGCCAGCATCCCGGGACAGGGTAGCACCGGGGAGCTGTTTTTT. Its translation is CASIPGQGSTGELFF.

The DNA of the CDR3 is TGTGCCAGCAGTTTTCATCCTAGCGGGGGGCTCCAGCAAGAGACCCAGTACTTC. Its protein product is CASSFHPSGGLQQETQYF. V gene TRBV28 combines with J gene TRBJ2-5, with 11 bases identical to TRBD2. The CDR3 contains 18 residues. Germline-derived CDR1 and CDR2 are MDHEN and SYDVKM. J gave up 2 bases and V 3 bases, and 11 bases lay outside the gene matches.

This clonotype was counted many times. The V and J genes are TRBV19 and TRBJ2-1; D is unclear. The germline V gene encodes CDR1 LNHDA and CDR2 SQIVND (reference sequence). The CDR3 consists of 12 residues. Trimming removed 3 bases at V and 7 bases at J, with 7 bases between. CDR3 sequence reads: CASSIVRNEQFF. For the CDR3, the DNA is TGTGCCAGTAGTATCGTCCGAAATGAGCAGTTCTTC.

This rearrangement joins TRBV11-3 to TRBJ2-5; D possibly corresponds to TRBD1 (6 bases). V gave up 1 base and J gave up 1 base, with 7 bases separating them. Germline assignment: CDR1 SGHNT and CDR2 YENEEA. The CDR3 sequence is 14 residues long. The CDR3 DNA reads TGTGCCAGCAGCTTAGTGGGGGCCCAAGAGACCCAGTACTTC. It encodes CASSLVGAQETQYF.

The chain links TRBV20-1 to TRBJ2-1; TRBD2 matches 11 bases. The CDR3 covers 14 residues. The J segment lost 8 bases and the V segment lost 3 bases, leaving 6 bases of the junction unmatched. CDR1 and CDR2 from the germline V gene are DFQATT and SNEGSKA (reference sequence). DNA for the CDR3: TGCAGTGCTAGCCCGACTAGCGGGGAGGATGAGCAGTTCTTC. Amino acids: CSASPTSGEDEQFF.

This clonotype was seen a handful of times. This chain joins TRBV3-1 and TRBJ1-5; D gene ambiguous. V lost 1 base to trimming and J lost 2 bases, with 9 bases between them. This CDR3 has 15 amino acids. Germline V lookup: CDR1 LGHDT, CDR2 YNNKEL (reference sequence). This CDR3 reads CASSQGSGGNQPQHF. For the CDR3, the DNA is TGTGCCAGCAGCCAAGGATCAGGCGGCAATCAGCCCCAGCATTTT.

This CDR3 is CACIPDISYEQYF. The CDR3 nucleotides are TGTGCCTGCATCCCCGACATATCCTACGAGCAGTACTTC. The V gene is TRBV2, the J gene TRBJ2-7, with D hard to call. There are 13 residues in the CDR3. Trimming took 11 bases from V and 1 from J, leaving 15 bases between them. Germline values: CDR1 SNHLY, CDR2 FYNNEI.

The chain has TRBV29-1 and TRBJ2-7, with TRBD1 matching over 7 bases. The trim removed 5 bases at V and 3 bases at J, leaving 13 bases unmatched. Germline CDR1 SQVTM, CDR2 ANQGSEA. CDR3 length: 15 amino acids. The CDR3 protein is CSVKRGQDGIYEQYF. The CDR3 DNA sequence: TGCAGCGTTAAACGTGGACAGGATGGAATCTACGAGCAGTACTTC.

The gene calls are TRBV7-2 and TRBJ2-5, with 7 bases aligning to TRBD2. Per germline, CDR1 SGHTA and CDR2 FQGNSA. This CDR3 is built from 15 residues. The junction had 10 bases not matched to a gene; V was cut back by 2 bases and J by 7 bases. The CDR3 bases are TGTGCCAGCAGCTTAAGCTCTAGCGGTCGGGGGACCCAGTACTTC. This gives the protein CASSLSSSGRGTQYF. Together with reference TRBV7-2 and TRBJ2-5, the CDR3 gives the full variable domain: GAGVSQSPSNKVTEKGKDVELRCDPISGHTALYWYRQSLGQGLEFLIYFQGNSAPDKSGLPSDRFSAERTGGSVSTLTIQRTQQEDSAVYLCASSLSSSGRGTQYFGPGTRLLVL.

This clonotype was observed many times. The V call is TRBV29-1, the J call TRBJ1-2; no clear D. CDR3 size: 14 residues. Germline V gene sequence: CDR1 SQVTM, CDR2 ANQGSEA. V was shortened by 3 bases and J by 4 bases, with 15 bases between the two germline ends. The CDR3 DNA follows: TGCAGCGTTGAGAGGGCCCAAAACTCCTATGGCTACACCTTC. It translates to CSVERAQNSYGYTF.

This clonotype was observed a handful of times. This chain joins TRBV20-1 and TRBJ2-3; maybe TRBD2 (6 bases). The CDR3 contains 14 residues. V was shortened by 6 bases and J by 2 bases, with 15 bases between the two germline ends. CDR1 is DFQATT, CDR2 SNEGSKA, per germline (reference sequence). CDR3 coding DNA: TGCAGTGCGAAGGTGGGCGGGAACACAGATACGCAGTATTTT. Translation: CSAKVGGNTDTQYF.

The CDR3 is CASSARDTYPPQHF. In DNA form, the CDR3 reads TGTGCCAGTAGTGCCCGGGACACCTATCCGCCCCAGCATTTT. V and J are TRBV19 and TRBJ1-5; the D gene is possibly TRBD1 (6 bases). The CDR3 totals 14 residues. CDR1 and CDR2 (germline): LNHDA, SQIVND (reference sequence). V was pared by 5 bases and J by 9 bases, with 17 bases between.

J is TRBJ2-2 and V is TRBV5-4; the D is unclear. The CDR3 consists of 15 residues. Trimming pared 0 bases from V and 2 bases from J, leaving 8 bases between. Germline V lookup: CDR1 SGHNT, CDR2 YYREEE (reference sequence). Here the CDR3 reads CASSLDQTNTGELFF. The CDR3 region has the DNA TGTGCCAGCAGCTTGGATCAGACAAACACCGGGGAGCTGTTTTTT.

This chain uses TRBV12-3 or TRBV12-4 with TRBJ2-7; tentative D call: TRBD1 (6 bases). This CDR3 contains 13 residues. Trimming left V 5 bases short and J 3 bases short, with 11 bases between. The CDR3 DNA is TGTGCCAGCAGTGTCGACAGGAACTACGAGCAGTACTTC. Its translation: CASSVDRNYEQYF.

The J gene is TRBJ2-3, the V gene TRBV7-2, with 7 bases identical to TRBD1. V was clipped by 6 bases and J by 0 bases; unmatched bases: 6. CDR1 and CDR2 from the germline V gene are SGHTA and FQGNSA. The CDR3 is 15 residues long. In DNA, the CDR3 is TGTGCCAGCAGTTCACAGGGGCCTAGCACAGATACGCAGTATTTT. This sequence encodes CASSSQGPSTDTQYF.

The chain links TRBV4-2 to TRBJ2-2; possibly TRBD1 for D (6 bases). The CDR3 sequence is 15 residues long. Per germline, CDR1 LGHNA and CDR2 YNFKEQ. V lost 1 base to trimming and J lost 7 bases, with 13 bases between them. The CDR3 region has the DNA TGTGCCAGCAGCCAAGGCACAGGGCGTGACGGGGAGCTGTTTTTT. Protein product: CASSQGTGRDGELFF.